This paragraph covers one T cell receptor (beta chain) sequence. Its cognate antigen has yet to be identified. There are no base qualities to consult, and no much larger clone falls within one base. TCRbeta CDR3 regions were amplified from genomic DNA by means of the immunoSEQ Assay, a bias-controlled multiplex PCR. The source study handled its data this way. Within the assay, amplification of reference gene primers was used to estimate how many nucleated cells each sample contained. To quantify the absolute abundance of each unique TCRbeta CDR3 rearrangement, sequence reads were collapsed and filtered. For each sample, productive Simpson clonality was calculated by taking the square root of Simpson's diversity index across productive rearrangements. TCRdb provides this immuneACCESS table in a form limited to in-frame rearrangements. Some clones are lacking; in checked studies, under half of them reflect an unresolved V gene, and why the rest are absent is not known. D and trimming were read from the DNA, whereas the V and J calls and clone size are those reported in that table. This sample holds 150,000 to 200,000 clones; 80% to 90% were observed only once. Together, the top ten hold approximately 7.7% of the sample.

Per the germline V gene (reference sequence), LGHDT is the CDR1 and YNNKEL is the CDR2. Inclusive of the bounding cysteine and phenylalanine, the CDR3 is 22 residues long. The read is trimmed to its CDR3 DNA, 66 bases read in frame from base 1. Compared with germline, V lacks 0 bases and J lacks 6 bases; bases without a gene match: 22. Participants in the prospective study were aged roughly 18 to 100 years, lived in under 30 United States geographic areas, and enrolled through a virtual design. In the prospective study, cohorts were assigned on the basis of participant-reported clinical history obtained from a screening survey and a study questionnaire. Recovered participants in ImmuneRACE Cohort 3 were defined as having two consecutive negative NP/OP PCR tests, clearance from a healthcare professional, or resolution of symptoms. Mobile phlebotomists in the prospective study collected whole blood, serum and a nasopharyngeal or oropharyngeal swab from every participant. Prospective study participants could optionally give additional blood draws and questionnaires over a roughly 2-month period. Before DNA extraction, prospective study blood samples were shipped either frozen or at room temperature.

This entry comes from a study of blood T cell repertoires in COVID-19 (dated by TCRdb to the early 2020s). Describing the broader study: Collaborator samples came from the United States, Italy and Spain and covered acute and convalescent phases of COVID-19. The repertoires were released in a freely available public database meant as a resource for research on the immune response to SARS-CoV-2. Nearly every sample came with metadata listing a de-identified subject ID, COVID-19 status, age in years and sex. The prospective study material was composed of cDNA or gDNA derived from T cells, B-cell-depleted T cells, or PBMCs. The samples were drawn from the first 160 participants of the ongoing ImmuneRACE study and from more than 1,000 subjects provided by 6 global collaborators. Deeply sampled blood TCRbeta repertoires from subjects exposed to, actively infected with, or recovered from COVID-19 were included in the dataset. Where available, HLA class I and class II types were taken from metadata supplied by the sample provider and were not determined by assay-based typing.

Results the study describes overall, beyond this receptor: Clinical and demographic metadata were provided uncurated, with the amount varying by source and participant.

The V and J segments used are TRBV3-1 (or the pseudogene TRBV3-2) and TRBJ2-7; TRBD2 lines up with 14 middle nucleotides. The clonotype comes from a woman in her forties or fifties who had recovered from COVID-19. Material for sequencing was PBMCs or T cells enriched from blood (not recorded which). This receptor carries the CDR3 CASSQDLSIYRLGTSGSVEQYF. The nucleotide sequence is TGTGCCAGCAGCCAAGACCTCAGTATCTACCGATTAGGGACTAGCGGGAGTGTCGAGCAGTACTTC.